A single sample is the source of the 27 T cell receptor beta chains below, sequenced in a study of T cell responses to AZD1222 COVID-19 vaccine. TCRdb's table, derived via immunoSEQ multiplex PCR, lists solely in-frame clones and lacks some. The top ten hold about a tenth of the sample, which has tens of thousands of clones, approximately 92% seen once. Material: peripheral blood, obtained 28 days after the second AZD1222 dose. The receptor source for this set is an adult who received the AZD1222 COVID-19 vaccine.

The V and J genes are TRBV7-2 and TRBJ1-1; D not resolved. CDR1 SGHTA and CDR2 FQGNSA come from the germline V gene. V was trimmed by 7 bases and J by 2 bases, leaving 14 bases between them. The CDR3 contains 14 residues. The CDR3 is CASTYLEGNTEAFF. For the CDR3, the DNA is TGTGCCAGCACCTATCTGGAGGGAAACACTGAAGCTTTCTTT.

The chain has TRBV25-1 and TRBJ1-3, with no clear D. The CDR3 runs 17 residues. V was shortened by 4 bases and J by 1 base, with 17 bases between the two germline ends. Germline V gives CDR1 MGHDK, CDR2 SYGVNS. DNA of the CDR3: TGTGCCAGCAGTGGGGCCTGGGCAAAGATTTCTGGAAACACCATATATTTT. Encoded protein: CASSGAWAKISGNTIYF.

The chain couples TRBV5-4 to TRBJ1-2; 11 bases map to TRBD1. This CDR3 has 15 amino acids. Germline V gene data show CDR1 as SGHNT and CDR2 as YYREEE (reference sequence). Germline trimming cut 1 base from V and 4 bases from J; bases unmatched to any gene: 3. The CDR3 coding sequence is TGTGCCAGCAGCTTGCTCGGACAGGGGGCCTATGGCTACACCTTC. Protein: CASSLLGQGAYGYTF.

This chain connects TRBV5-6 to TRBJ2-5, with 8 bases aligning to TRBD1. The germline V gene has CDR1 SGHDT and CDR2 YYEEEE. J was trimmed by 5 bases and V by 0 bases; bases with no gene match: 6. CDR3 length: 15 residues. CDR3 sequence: CASSLEQGAWETQYF. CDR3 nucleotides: TGTGCCAGCAGCTTGGAGCAGGGGGCTTGGGAGACCCAGTACTTC.

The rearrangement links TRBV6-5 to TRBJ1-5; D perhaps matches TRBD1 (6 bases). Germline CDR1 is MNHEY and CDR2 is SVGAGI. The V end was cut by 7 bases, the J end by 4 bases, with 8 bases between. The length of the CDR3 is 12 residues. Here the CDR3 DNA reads TGTGCCAGCAAACAGGGAAATCAGCCCCAGCATTTT. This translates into CASKQGNQPQHF.

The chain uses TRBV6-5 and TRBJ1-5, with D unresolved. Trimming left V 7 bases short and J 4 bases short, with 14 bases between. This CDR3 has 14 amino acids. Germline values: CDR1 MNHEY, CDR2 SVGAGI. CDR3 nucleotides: TGTGCCAGCACTACAAGTAGGGAGAATCAGCCCCAGCATTTT. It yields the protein CASTTSRENQPQHF.

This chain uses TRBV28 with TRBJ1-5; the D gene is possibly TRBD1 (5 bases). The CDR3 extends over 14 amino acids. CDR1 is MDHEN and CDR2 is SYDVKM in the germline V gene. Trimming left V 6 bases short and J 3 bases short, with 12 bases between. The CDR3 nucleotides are TGTGCCAGCAGCCTCGGGGGTAACAATCAGCCCCAGCATTTT. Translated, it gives CASSLGGNNQPQHF.

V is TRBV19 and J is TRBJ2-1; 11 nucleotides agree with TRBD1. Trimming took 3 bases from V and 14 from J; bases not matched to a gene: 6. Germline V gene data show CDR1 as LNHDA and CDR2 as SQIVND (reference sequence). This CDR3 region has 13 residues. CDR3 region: CASSIVGDRGKFF. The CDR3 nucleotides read TGTGCCAGTAGTATCGTTGGGGACAGGGGGAAGTTCTTC. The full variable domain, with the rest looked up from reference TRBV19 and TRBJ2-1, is DGGITQSPKYLFRKEGQNVTLSCEQNLNHDAMYWYRQDPGQGLRLIYYSQIVNDFQKGDIAEGYSVSREKKESFPLTVTSAQKNPTAFYLCASSIVGDRGKFFGPGTRLTVL.

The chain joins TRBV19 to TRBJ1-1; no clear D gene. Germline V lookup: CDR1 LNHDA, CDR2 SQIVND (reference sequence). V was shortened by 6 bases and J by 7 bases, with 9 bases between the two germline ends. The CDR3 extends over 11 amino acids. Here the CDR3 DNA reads TGTGCCAGTAGAACAAAGGGTGAAGCTTTCTTT. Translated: CASRTKGEAFF. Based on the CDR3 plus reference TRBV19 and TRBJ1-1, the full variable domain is DGGITQSPKYLFRKEGQNVTLSCEQNLNHDAMYWYRQDPGQGLRLIYYSQIVNDFQKGDIAEGYSVSREKKESFPLTVTSAQKNPTAFYLCASRTKGEAFFGQGTRLTVV.

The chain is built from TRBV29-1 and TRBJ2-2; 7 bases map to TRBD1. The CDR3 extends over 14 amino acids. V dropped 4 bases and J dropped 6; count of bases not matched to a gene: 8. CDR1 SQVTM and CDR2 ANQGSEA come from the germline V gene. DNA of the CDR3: TGCAGCGTTGGAGACAGGGTAACGGCCGGGGAGCTGTTTTTT. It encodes CSVGDRVTAGELFF.

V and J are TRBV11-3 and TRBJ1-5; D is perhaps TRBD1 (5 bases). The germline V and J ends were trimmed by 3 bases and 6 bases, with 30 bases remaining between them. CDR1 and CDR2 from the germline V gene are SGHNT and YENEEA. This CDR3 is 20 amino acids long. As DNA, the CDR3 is TGTGCCAGCAGCTTTGTGCTCAACAGGTATCGTATTCGTGGGGGTCAGCCCCAGCATTTT. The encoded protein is CASSFVLNRYRIRGGQPQHF.

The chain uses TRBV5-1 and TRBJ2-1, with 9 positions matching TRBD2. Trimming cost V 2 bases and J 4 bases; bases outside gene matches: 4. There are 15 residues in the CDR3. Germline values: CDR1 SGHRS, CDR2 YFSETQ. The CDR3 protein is CASSFLAGQYNEQFF. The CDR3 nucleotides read TGCGCCAGCAGCTTCCTAGCGGGGCAGTACAATGAGCAGTTCTTC. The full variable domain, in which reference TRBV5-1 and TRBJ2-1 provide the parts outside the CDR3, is KAGVTQTPRYLIKTRGQQVTLSCSPISGHRSVSWYQQTPGQGLQFLFEYFSETQRNKGNFPGRFSGRQFSNSRSEMNVSTLELGDSALYLCASSFLAGQYNEQFFGPGTRLTVL.

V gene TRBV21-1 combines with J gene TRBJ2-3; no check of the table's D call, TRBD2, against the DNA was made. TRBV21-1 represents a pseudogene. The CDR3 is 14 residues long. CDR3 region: CASSNSPRTDTQYF. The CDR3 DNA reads TGTGCCAGCAGCAATAGCCCGCGCACAGATACGCAGTATTTT.

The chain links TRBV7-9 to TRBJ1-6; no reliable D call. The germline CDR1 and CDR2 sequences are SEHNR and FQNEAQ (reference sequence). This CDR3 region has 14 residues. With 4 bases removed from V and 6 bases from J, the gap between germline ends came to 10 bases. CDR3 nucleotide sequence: TGTGCCAGCAGCTCATCATGGACTAATTCACCCCTCCACTTT. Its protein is CASSSSWTNSPLHF.

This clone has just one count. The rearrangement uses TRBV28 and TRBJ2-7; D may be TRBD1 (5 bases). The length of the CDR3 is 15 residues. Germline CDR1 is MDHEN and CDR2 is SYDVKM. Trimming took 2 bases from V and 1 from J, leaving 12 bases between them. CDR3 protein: CASSLKGPGSYEQYF. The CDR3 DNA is TGTGCCAGCAGTTTAAAAGGGCCAGGGTCCTACGAGCAGTACTTC.

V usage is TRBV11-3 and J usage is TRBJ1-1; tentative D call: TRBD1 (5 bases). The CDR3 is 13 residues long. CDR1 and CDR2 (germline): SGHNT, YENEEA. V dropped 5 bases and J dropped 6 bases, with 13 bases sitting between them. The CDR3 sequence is CASSPRDFAEAFF. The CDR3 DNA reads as TGTGCCAGCAGCCCCCGGGACTTCGCTGAAGCTTTCTTT.

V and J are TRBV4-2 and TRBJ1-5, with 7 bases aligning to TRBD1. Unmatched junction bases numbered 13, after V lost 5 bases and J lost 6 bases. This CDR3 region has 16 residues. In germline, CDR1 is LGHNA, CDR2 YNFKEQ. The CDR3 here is CASSSSAEGAGQPQHF. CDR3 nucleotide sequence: TGTGCCAGCAGCTCCTCGGCGGAGGGGGCCGGTCAGCCCCAGCATTTT.

CDR3 nucleotides: TGTGCCAGCAGCCAAGACCCTTTGGCGGGAGCTTATGAGGGGGAGCTGTTTTTT. Translation: CASSQDPLAGAYEGELFF. The V and J genes are TRBV14 and TRBJ2-2, with 7 positions matching TRBD2. The CDR3 is 18 amino acids. The J segment lost 8 bases and the V segment lost 0 bases, leaving 15 bases of the junction unmatched. Germline CDR1 reads SGHDN; CDR2 reads FVKESK.

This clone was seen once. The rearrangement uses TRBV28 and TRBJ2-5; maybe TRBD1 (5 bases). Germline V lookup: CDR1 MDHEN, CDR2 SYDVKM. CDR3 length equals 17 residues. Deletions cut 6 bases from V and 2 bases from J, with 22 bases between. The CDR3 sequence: CASRDTVRRLGQETQYF. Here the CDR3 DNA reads TGTGCCAGCAGGGACACCGTCAGGAGATTGGGGCAAGAGACCCAGTACTTC.

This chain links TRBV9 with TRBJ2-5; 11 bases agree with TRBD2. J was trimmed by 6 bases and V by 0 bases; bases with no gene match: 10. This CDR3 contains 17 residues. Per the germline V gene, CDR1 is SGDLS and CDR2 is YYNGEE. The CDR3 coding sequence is TGTGCCAGCAGCGTAGCGGGTGAGGGACTAGCGGCCAAGACCCAGTACTTC. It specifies CASSVAGEGLAAKTQYF.

This CDR3 reads CASLERGANEQYF. The CDR3 nucleotides are TGTGCCAGTCTTGAGCGGGGGGCGAACGAGCAGTACTTC. V is TRBV28 and J is TRBJ2-7, with TRBD2 identical over 9 bases. The CDR3 runs 13 residues. Germline V CDR1 and CDR2: MDHEN, SYDVKM. V lost 9 bases, J lost 5 bases, and 8 bases stayed unmatched.

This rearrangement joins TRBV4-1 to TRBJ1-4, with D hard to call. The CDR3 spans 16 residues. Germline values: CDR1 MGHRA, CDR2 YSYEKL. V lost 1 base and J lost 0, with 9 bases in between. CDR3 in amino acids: CASSQVWGATNEKLFF. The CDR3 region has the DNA TGCGCCAGCAGCCAAGTCTGGGGTGCAACTAATGAAAAACTGTTTTTT.

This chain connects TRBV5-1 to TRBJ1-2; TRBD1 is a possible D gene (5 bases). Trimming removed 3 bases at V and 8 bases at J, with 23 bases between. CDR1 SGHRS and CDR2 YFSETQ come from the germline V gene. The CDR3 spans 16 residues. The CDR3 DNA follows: TGCGCCAGCAGCTCTGGCGGCCGGGACGGCTATGTGGGCTACACCTTC. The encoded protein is CASSSGGRDGYVGYTF. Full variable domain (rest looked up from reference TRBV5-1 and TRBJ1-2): KAGVTQTPRYLIKTRGQQVTLSCSPISGHRSVSWYQQTPGQGLQFLFEYFSETQRNKGNFPGRFSGRQFSNSRSEMNVSTLELGDSALYLCASSSGGRDGYVGYTFGSGTRLTVV.

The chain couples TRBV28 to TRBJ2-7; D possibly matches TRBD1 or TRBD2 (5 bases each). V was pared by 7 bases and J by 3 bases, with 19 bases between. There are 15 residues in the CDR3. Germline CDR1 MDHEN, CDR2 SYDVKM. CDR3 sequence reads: CASTPSPGTGYEQYF. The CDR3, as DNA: TGTGCCAGCACCCCGAGCCCTGGGACGGGCTACGAGCAGTACTTC.

The CDR3 DNA follows: TGTGCCAGCAGTTACGGGAGGGGTCGCACTGAAGCTTTCTTT. Its translation: CASSYGRGRTEAFF. V gene TRBV6-5 combines with J gene TRBJ1-1, with a weak D call TRBD1 (5 bases). Trimming removed 2 bases at V and 4 bases at J, with 11 bases between. Germline V gives CDR1 MNHEY, CDR2 SVGAGI. This CDR3 comprises 14 residues.

The CDR3 reads CASSRSQETQYF. CDR3 bases: TGTGCCAGCAGCCGGTCACAAGAGACCCAGTACTTC. The genes are TRBV3-1 (or the pseudogene TRBV3-2) and TRBJ2-5; D unclear. The CDR3 extends over 12 amino acids. The V gene lost 4 bases and the J gene lost 2 bases, with 5 bases spanning the gap. Germline CDR1 reads LGHDT; CDR2 reads YNNKEL (reference sequence).

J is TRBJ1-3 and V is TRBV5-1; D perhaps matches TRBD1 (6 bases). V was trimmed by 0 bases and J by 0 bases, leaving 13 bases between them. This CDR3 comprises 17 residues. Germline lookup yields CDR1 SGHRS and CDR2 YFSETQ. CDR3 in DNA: TGCGCCAGCAGCTTGGTTCAGGGGTCCAGCTCTGGAAACACCATATATTTT. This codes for CASSLVQGSSSGNTIYF.